This T cell receptor (beta chain) is from a study of tumor-infiltrating lymphocytes in oesophageal squamous cell carcinoma. Germline V gene data show CDR1 as SGHNT and CDR2 as YYREEE (reference sequence). The CDR3 spans 16 amino acids, including both terminal residues. Turning to this clonotype: Without the conserved terminal phenylalanine or tryptophan, this CDR3 likely stems from a read error. The limits of the CDR3 on the DNA are not certain, so only TCRdb's listed CDR3 is given.

TCRdb re-analysed the PCR reads in MiXCR, keeping a single row per CDR3 protein. The sample contains just under 20,000 distinct CDR3 sequences, under 50% of which appear only once. The sample comprised normal esophageal tissue next to the tumor. This rearrangement joins TRBV5-4 to TRBJ2-7; the table's TRBD2 call for D was not verified on the DNA. The TCR originated in a male donor with esophageal squamous cell carcinoma. This CDR3 is CASSLTAPNSPLHFGN.